The clone carrying this T cell receptor beta chain was found many times. Its specificity is unknown. Researchers barred patients who had uncontrolled infection, other autoimmune disease, pregnancy or lactation. Diagnoses rested on clinical symptoms, serum thyroxine and TRAb, thyroid ultrasound and orbital computed tomography. Each 10 ml fresh peripheral blood draw supplied the PBMCs. This entry comes from a study of T cells in Graves' hyperthyroidism and ophthalmopathy. Findings of the study overall: Clonotypes that were expanded in thyroid above 0.001 mostly appeared in blood too.

After removal of 5 bases from V and 6 bases from J, the junction contained 11 bases not matched to a gene. Per the germline V gene, CDR1 is DFQATT and CDR2 is SNEGSKA (reference sequence). The CDR3 runs 16 residues. From RNA transcripts, TCR beta CDR3 regions were amplified. HTBI primers were employed in a first-round RT-PCR of the TCR CDR3. Each CDR3 protein gets one entry after TCRdb re-called the multiplex PCR reads with MiXCR. This sample has about 530,000 distinct CDR3 sequences; 17% occur once, and the top ten carry under 20%. The source of this sequence is a woman under 30 with Graves' ophthalmopathy. This chain uses TRBV20-1 with TRBJ2-2, with 11 bases aligning to TRBD2. Sequenced: blood. The CDR3, as DNA: TGCAGTGCTGGACACGGGACTAGCGGAGGACCCGGGGAGCTGTTTTTT. Translating gives CSAGHGTSGGPGELFF.